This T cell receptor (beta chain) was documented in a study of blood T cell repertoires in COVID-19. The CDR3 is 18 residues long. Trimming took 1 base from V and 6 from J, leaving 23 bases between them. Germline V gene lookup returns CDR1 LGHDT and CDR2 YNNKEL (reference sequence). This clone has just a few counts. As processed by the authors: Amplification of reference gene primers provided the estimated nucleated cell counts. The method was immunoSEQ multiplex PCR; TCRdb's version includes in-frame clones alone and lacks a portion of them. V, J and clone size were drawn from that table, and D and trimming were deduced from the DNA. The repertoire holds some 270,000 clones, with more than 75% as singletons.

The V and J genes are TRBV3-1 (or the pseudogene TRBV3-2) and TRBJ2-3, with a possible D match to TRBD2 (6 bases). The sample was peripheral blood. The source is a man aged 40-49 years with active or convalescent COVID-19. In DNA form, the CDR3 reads TGTGCCAGCAGCCAAGCGGGTCGAGCGGGCCGGACCGCGGATACGCAGTATTTT. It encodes CASSQAGRAGRTADTQYF.